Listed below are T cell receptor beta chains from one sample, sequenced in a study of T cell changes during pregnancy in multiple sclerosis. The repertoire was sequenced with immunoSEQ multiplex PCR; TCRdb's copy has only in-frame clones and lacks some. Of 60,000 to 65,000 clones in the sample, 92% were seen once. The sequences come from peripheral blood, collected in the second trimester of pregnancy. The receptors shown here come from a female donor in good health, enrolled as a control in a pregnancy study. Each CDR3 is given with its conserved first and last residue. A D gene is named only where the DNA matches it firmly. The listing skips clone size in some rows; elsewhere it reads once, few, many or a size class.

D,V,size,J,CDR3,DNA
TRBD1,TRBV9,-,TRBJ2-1,CASSVGTGGYNEQFF,TGTGCCAGCAGCGTAGGGACAGGGGGCTACAATGAGCAGTTCTTC
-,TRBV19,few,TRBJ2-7,CASSFGQNSYEQYF,TGTGCCAGTAGTTTCGGACAGAACTCCTACGAGCAGTACTTC
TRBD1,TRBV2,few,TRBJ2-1,CASTEGQGSYNEQFF,TGTGCCAGCACCGAGGGACAGGGCTCCTACAATGAGCAGTTCTTC
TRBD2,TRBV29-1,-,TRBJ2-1,CSVISGSTIYNEQFF,TGCAGCGTGATTAGCGGGAGTACGATTTACAATGAGCAGTTCTTC
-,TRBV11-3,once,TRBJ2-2,CASSLGLRNATGELFF,TGTGCCAGCAGCTTAGGTCTGAGGAACGCCACCGGGGAGCTGTTTTTT
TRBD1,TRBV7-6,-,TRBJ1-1,CASSPQTGANTEAFF,TGTGCCAGCAGCCCGCAGACAGGGGCGAACACTGAAGCTTTCTTT
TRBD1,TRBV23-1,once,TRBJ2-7,CASSHLQGLSAYEQYF,TGCGCCAGCAGTCATCTACAGGGGCTTAGCGCCTACGAGCAGTACTTC
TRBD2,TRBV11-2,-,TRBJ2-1,CASRLAAGGALNEQFF,TGTGCCAGCAGGTTAGCCGCGGGAGGGGCCCTCAATGAGCAGTTCTTC
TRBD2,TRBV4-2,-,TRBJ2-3,CASSQASGSSTDTQYF,TGTGCCAGCAGCCAAGCCAGCGGGAGCAGCACAGATACGCAGTATTTT
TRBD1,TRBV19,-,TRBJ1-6,CASKRGTGSSPLHF,TGTGCCAGTAAGCGGGGGACAGGGAGTTCACCCCTCCACTTT
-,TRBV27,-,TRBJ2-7,CASSLKAGTYTYEQYF,TGTGCCAGCAGTTTGAAGGCCGGGACTTATACCTACGAGCAGTACTTC
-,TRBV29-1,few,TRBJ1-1,CSVVVATEAFF,TGCAGCGTTGTCGTAGCCACTGAAGCTTTCTTT
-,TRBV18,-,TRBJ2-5,CASSPPLETQYF,TGTGCCAGCTCACCACCCCTAGAGACCCAGTACTTC
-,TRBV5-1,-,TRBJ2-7,CASNYAGSYEQYF,TGCGCCAGCAACTACGCAGGGTCCTACGAGCAGTACTTC
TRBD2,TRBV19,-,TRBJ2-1,CASSTTLAGMYNEQFF,TGTGCCAGTAGTACCACCTTAGCGGGGATGTACAATGAGCAGTTCTTC
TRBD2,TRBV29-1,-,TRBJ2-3,CSVTPGSGNTDTQYF,TGCAGCGTGACCCCCGGGAGCGGGAACACAGATACGCAGTATTTT
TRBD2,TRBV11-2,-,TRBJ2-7,CASSLPTSGYEQYF,TGTGCCAGCAGCCTCCCGACTAGCGGCTACGAGCAGTACTTC
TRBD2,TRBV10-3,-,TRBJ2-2,CAISESKPGGSGELFF,TGTGCCATCAGTGAGTCGAAACCGGGAGGGAGCGGGGAGCTGTTTTTT
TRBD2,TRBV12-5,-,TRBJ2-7,CASGLSGGEQYF,TGTGCTAGTGGTTTAAGCGGGGGAGAGCAGTACTTC
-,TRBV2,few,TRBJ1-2,CASREISNGYTF,TGTGCCAGCAGGGAGATCAGCAATGGCTACACCTTC
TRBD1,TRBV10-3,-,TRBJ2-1,CAMRGRGLNEQFF,TGTGCCATGCGGGGCAGGGGGCTGAATGAGCAGTTCTTC
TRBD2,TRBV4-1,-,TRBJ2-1,CASSPIAGEQFF,TGCGCCAGCAGCCCGATAGCGGGGGAGCAGTTCTTC
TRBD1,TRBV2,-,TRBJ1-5,CASSSHDRGSNQPQHF,TGTGCCAGCAGTTCACACGACAGGGGTAGCAATCAGCCCCAGCATTTT
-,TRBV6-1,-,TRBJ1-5,CASRQSNQPQHF,TGTGCCAGCAGACAGTCCAATCAGCCCCAGCATTTT
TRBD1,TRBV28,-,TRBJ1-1,CASSSGGQTEAFF,TGTGCCAGCAGCTCAGGGGGCCAGACTGAAGCTTTCTTT
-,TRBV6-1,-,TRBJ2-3,CASSDPRVGTDTQYF,TGTGCCAGCAGTGATCCTAGAGTTGGCACAGATACGCAGTATTTT
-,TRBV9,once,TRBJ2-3,CASSASPRSLTDTQYF,TGTGCCAGCAGCGCCTCGCCTAGATCCCTCACAGATACGCAGTATTTT
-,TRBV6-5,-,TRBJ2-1,CASSYGSGSYNEQFF,TGTGCCAGCAGTTACGGTAGTGGCTCCTACAATGAGCAGTTCTTC
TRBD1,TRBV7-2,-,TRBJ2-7,CASSHRGTGSYEQYF,TGTGCCAGCAGCCATCGAGGGACAGGCTCCTACGAGCAGTACTTC
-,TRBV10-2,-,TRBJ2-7,CASRDRAYEQYF,TGCGCCAGCAGGGACAGAGCCTACGAGCAGTACTTC
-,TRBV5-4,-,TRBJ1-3,CASSLVGSSGNTIYF,TGTGCCAGCAGCTTGGTGGGCAGCTCTGGAAACACCATATATTTT
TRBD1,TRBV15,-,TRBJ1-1,CATGPGTGSWNTEAFF,TGTGCCACCGGTCCCGGGACAGGGTCCTGGAACACTGAAGCTTTCTTT
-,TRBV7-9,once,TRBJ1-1,CASSLRTDEAFF,TGTGCCAGCAGCTTAAGGACAGATGAAGCTTTCTTT
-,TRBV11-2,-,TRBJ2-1,CASSFSPGVYNEQFF,TGTGCCAGCAGCTTTTCGCCGGGGGTCTACAATGAGCAGTTCTTC
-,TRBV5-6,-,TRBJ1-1,CASSPDSPMNTEAFF,TGTGCCAGCAGCCCCGACAGTCCGATGAACACTGAAGCTTTCTTT
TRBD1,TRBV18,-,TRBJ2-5,CASSPTGVGVVTQYF,TGTGCCAGCTCACCGACAGGGGTGGGAGTCGTGACCCAGTACTTC
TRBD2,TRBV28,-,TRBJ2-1,CASSSRVAGAYNEQFF,TGTGCCAGCAGTTCCCGAGTAGCGGGAGCGTACAATGAGCAGTTCTTC
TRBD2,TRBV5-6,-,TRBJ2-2,CASSSGTSEYTGELFF,TGTGCCAGCAGCTCCGGGACTAGCGAATACACCGGGGAGCTGTTTTTT
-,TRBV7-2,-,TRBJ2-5,CASRGLGSKTQYF,TGTGCCAGCCGAGGGCTCGGGAGTAAGACCCAGTACTTC
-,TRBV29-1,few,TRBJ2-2,CSVRGLSNTGELFF,TGCAGCGTTCGGGGACTGTCGAACACCGGGGAGCTGTTTTTT
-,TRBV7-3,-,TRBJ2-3,CASSLYYTDTQYF,TGTGCCAGCAGCTTATACTACACAGATACGCAGTATTTT
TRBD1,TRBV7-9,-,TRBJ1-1,CASSLGGGQGETEAFF,TGTGCCAGCAGCTTAGGGGGAGGACAGGGGGAGACTGAAGCTTTCTTT
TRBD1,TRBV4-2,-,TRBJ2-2,CASSQSTGARELFF,TGTGCCAGCAGCCAATCGACAGGGGCCAGGGAGCTGTTTTTT
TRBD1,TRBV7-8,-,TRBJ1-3,CASSLVGTAGNTIYF,TGTGCCAGCAGCTTAGTTGGGACAGCTGGAAACACCATATATTTT
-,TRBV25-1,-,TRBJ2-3,CASSVGLLPDTQYF,TGTGCCAGCAGTGTTGGACTCCTCCCAGATACGCAGTATTTT
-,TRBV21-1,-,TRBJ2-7,CASSKPWTGAYEQYF,TGTGCCAGCAGCAAACCCTGGACAGGGGCCTACGAGCAGTACTTC